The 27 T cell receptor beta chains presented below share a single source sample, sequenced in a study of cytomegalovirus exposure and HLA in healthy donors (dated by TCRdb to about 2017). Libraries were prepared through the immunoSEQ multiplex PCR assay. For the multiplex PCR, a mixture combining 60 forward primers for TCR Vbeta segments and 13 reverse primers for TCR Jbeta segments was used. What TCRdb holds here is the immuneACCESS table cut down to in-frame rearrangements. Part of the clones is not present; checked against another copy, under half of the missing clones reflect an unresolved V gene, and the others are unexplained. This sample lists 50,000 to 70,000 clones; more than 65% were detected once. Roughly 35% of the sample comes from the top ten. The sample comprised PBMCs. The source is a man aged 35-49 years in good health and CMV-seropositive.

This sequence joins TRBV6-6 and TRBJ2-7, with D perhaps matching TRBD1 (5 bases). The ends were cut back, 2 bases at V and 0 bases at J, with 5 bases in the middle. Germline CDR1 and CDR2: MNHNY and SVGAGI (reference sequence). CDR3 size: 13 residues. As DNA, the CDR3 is TGTGCCAGCAGTTACGACAGCTCCTACGAGCAGTACTTC. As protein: CASSYDSSYEQYF.

This CDR3 is CACRTGLADTDTQYF. The CDR3 DNA sequence: TGTGCCTGCCGGACGGGACTAGCGGACACAGATACGCAGTATTTT. This chain links TRBV30 with TRBJ2-3, with 11 bases that match TRBD2. This CDR3 region has 15 residues. Germline values: CDR1 GTSNPN, CDR2 SVGIG (reference sequence). V dropped 6 bases and J dropped 2; count of bases not matched to a gene: 7.

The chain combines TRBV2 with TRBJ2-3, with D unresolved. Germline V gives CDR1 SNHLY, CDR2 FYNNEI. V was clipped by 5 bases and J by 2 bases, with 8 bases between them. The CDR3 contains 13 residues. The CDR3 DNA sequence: TGTGCCAGCAGTAGACTTTTCACAGATACGCAGTATTTT. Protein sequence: CASSRLFTDTQYF.

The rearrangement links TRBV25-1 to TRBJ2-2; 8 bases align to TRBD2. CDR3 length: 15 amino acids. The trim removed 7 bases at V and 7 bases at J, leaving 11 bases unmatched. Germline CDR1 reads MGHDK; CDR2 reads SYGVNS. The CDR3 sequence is CASTRIGTSVGELFF. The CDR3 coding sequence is TGTGCCAGCACTCGCATCGGGACTAGTGTCGGGGAGCTGTTTTTT. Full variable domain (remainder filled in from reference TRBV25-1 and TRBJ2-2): EADIYQTPRYLVIGTGKKITLECSQTMGHDKMYWYQQDPGMELHLIHYSYGVNSTEKGDLSSESTVSRIRTEHFPLTLESARPSHTSQYLCASTRIGTSVGELFFGEGSRLTVL.

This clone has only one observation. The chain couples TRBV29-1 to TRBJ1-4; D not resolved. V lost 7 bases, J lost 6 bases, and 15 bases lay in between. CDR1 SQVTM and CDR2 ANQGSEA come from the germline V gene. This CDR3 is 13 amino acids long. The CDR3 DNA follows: TGCAGCGCAACGAGGGAGAGATATGAAAAACTGTTTTTT. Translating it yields CSATRERYEKLFF.

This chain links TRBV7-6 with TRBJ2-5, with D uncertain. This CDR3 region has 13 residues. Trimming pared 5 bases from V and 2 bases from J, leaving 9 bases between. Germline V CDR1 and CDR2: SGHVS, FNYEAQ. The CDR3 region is CASSHRVQETQYF. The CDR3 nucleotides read TGTGCCAGCAGCCACCGGGTTCAAGAGACCCAGTACTTC.

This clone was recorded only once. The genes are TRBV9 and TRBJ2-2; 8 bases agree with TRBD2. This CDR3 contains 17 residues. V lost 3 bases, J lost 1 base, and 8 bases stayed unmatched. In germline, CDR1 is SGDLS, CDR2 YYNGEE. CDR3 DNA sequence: TGTGCCAGCAGCGCAAAAGCGGGGGCCCTGAACACCGGGGAGCTGTTTTTT. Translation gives CASSAKAGALNTGELFF.

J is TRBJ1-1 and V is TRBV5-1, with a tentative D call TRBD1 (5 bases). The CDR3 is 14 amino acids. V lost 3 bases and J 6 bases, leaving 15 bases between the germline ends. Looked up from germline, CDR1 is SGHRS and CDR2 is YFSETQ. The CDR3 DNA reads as TGCGCCAGCAGCTCAGTGGGAGGGGACGCTGAAGCTTTCTTT. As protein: CASSSVGGDAEAFF.

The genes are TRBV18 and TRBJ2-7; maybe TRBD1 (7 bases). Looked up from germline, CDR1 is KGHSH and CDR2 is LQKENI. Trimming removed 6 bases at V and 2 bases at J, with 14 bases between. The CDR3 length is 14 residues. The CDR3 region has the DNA TGTGCCAGCTCCCGGGGGACAGACACCTACGAGCAGTACTTC. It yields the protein CASSRGTDTYEQYF.

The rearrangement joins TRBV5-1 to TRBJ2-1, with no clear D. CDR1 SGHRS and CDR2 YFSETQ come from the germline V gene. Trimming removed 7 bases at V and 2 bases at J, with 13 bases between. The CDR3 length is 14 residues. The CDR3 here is CASGLREAYNEQFF. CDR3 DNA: TGCGCCAGCGGCCTGCGCGAGGCCTACAATGAGCAGTTCTTC. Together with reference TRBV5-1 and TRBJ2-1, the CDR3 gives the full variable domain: KAGVTQTPRYLIKTRGQQVTLSCSPISGHRSVSWYQQTPGQGLQFLFEYFSETQRNKGNFPGRFSGRQFSNSRSEMNVSTLELGDSALYLCASGLREAYNEQFFGPGTRLTVL.

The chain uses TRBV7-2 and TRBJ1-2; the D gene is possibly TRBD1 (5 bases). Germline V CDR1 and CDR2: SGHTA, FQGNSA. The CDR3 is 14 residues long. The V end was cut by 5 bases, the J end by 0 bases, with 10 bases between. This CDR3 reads CASSPDSSNYGYTF. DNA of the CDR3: TGTGCCAGCAGCCCCGACAGTTCTAACTATGGCTACACCTTC.

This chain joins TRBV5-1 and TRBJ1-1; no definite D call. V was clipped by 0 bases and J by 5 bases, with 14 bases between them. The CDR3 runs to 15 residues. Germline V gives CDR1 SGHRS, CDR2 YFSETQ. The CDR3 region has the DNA TGCGCCAGCAGCTTGGTTCGCCCAGTAAGAACTGAAGCTTTCTTT. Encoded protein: CASSLVRPVRTEAFF.

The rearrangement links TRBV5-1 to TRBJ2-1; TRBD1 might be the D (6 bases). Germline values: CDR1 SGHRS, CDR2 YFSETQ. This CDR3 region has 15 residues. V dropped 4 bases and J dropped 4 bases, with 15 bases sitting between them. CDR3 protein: CASSPAEGGYNEQFF. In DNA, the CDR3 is TGCGCCAGCAGCCCAGCTGAAGGGGGATACAATGAGCAGTTCTTC.

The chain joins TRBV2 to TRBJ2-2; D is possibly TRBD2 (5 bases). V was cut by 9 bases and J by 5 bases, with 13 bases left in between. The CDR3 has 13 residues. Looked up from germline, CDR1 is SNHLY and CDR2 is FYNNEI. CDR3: CARQRPGTGELFF. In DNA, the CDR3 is TGTGCCAGACAGCGGCCGGGGACCGGGGAGCTGTTTTTT.

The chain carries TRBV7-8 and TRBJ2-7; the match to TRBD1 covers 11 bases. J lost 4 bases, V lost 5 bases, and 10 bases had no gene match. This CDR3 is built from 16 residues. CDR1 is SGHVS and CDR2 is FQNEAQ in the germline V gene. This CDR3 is CASSQGQGALRYEQYF. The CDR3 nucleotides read TGTGCCAGCAGCCAAGGACAGGGGGCCCTGAGGTACGAGCAGTACTTC.

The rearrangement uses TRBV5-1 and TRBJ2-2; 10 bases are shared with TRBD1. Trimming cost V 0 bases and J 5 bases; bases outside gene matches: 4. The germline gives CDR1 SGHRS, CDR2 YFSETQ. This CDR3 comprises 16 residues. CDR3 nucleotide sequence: TGCGCCAGCAGCTTGGCCGGGACAGGGGAAACCGGGGAGCTGTTTTTT. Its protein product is CASSLAGTGETGELFF.

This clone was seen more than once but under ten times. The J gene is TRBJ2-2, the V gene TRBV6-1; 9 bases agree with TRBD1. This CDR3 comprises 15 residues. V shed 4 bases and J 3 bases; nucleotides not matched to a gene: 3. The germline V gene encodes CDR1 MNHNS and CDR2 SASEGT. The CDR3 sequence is CASSVRDRDTGELFF. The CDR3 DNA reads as TGTGCCAGCAGTGTCCGGGACAGGGACACCGGGGAGCTGTTTTTT.

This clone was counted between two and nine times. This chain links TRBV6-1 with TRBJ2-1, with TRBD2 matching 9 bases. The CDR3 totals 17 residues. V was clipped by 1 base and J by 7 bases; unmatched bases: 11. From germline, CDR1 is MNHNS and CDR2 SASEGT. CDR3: CASSEVISGGGRNEQFF. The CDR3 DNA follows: TGTGCCAGCAGTGAAGTGATTAGCGGGGGAGGTAGAAATGAGCAGTTCTTC.

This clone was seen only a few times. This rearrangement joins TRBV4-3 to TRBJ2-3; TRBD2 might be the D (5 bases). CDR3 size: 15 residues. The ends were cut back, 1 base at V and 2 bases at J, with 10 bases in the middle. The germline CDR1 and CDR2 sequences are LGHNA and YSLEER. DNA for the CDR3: TGCGCCAGCAGCCAAGGGTCGGGGTACACAGATACGCAGTATTTT. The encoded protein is CASSQGSGYTDTQYF.

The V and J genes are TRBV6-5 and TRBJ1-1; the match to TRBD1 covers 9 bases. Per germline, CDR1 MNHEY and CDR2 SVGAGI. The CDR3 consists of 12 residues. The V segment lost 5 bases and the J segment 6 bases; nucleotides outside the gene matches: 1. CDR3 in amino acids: CASSRQGAEAFF. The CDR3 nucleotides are TGTGCCAGCAGTCGACAGGGGGCTGAAGCTTTCTTT.

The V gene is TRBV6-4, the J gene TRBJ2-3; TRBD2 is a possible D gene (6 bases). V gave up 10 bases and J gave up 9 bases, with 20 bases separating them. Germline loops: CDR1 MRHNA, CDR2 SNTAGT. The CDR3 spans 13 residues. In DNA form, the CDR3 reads TGTGCCATCCCCAGGAGGGGTTTAACAACGCAGTATTTT. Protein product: CAIPRRGLTTQYF.

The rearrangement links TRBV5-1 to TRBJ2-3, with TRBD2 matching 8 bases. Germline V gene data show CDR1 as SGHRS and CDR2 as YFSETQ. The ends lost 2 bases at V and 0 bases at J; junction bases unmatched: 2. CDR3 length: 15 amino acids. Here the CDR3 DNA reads TGCGCCAGCAGCTTTAGCGGGGCAAGCACAGATACGCAGTATTTT. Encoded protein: CASSFSGASTDTQYF.

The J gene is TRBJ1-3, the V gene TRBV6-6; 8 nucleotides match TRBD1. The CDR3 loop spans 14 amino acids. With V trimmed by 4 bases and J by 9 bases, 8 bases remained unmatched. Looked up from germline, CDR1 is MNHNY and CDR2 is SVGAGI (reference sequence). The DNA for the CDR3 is TGTGCCAGCAGTTTCGACAGGGGAGAGGCCACCATATATTTT. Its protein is CASSFDRGEATIYF.

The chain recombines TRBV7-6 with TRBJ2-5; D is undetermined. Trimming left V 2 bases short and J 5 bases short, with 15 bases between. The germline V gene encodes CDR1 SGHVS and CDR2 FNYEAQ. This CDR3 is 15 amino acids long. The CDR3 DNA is TGTGCCAGCAGCTTATCCTTGACTTGGCAGGAGACCCAGTACTTC. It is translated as CASSLSLTWQETQYF.

CDR3 sequence (DNA): TGTGCCAGCAGCCCGGGAGGCAAAGGCAATCAGCCCCAGCATTTT. It codes for CASSPGGKGNQPQHF. The rearrangement links TRBV7-2 to TRBJ1-5; D is unresolved. The CDR3 length is 15 residues. Trimming cost V 5 bases and J 2 bases, with 13 bases left between them. In germline, CDR1 is SGHTA, CDR2 FQGNSA.

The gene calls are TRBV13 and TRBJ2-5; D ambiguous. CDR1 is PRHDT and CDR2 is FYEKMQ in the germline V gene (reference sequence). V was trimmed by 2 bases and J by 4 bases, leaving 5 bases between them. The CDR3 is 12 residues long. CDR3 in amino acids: CASSLYGETQYF. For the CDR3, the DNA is TGTGCCAGCAGCTTATACGGAGAGACCCAGTACTTC.

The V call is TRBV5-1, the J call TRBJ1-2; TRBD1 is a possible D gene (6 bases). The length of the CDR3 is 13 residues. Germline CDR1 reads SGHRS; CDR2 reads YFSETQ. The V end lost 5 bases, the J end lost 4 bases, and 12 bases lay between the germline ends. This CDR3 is CASSPDSLYGYTF. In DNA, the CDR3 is TGCGCCAGCAGTCCGGACAGTCTCTATGGCTACACCTTC.